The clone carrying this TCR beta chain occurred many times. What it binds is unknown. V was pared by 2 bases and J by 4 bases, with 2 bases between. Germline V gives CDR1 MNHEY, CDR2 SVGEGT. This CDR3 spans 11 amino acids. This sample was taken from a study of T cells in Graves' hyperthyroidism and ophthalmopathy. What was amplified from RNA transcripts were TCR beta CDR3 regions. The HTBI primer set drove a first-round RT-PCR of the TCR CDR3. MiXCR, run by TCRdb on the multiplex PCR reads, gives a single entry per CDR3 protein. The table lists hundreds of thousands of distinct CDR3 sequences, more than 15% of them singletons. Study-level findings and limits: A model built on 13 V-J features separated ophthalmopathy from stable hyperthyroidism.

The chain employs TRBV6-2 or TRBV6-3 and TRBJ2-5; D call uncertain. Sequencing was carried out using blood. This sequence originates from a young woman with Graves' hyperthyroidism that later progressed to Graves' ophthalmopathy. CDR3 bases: TGTGCCAGCAGTTACGTAGAGACCCAGTACTTC. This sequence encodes CASSYVETQYF.